This TCR beta chain was profiled in a study of OX40 agonist ivuxolimab in advanced cancers. Study-level background: Three patients responded partially, comprising one with hepatocellular carcinoma and two with cutaneous melanoma.

Trimming took 1 base from V and 2 from J; bases not matched to a gene: 2. From germline, CDR1 is LGHNT and CDR2 FRNRAP. This CDR3 has 16 residues. Libraries were prepared by immunoSEQ multiplex PCR; TCRdb keeps only in-frame clonotypes and omits some of them. This table holds about 76,000 clones, over 75% found once. This rearrangement joins TRBV12-5 to TRBJ2-5, with 12 positions matching TRBD2. Sequencing was performed on CD4+ or CD8+ T cells sorted from blood, taken in a trial of the OX40 agonist ivuxolimab. The TCR comes from an adult with an advanced solid tumor such as melanoma, head and neck, liver or kidney cancer. The CDR3 sequence is CASGLATSGRQETQYF. The DNA for the CDR3 is TGTGCTAGTGGTTTGGCCACTAGCGGGAGGCAAGAGACCCAGTACTTC.